The clone carrying this T cell receptor (beta chain) was seen only once. Its specificity is not known. The data originate from a study of cytomegalovirus exposure and HLA in healthy donors. Study results and limitations: As was reported, the HLA-A and HLA-B alleles of most subjects were accurately predicted from TCR beta sequences.

The PCR used 60 Vbeta and 13 Jbeta primers. Here immunoSEQ multiplex PCR was the method, and the copy in TCRdb shows in-frame clones only, minus some. This sample has 160,000 or so clones, with around four fifths found just once. The V gene lost 5 bases and the J gene lost 4 bases, with 9 bases spanning the gap. Germline loops: CDR1 LNHDA, CDR2 SQIVND (reference sequence). CDR3 size: 13 residues. What was sequenced was PBMCs. V is TRBV19 and J is TRBJ1-5; D gene unclear. The source is a man under 40 in good health and CMV-seronegative. The CDR3 spells CASSPRENQPQHF. The CDR3 bases are TGTGCCAGTAGTCCCCGGGAGAATCAGCCCCAGCATTTT.